This TCR beta chain emerged from a study of OX40 agonist ivuxolimab in advanced cancers. Libraries were prepared by immunoSEQ multiplex PCR; TCRdb keeps only in-frame clonotypes and omits some of them. This table holds 50,000 to 65,000 clones, 75% to 90% found once. The CDR3 extends over 11 amino acids. CDR1 is SGHDN and CDR2 is FVKESK in the germline V gene. The germline V and J ends were trimmed by 3 bases and 13 bases, with 10 bases remaining between them. As for this clone: Its antigen is not known.

Study conclusions and caveats: What antigens the expanded peripheral T cells recognized was never established.

The sample here was CD4+ or CD8+ T cells sorted from blood, taken in a trial of the OX40 agonist ivuxolimab. The sequence was collected from an adult with an advanced solid tumor such as melanoma, head and neck, liver or kidney cancer. The chain recombines TRBV14 with TRBJ2-4; possibly TRBD2 for D (6 bases). Written as DNA, the CDR3 is TGTGCCAGCAGCCACGCGGGATTGCAGTACTTC. The encoded protein is CASSHAGLQYF.